This TCR beta chain was obtained from a study of naive and memory T cell subsets. Study-wide findings and caveats: Especially in CD8 cells, naive repertoires contained a few larger clonotypes, possibly CD45RA-re-expressing memory cells. From naive to CM, EM and EMRA, diversity decreased and Gini increased.

The V end was cut by 2 bases, the J end by 12 bases, with 11 bases between. There are 12 residues in the CDR3. Germline V gene data show CDR1 as SNHLY and CDR2 as FYNNEI. Cells stained for CD3, CD4, CD8, CD45RA and CD27 were sorted into four subsets. Both TRBC1 and TRBC2 were covered by a beta constant-region primer of two equimolar oligonucleotides. Four rounds of PCR amplified the ligated cDNA using nested alpha and beta constant-region primers plus SP2. A 12-nucleotide UMI and the SP2 primer were added to the cDNA 3' end by oligonucleotide ligation. TCRdb passed the UMI-ligation and nested PCR reads through MiXCR, listing each CDR3 protein once. The sample shows roughly 100,000 distinct CDR3 sequences, about 15% of them seen only once. In its sample, this clonotype was seen many times. Its antigen is as yet unknown.

Sequencing used naive CD8+ T cells from blood. The receptor was isolated from a human donor in good health. The chain couples TRBV2 to TRBJ2-1, with D perhaps matching TRBD2 (5 bases). Written as DNA, the CDR3 is TGTGCCAGCAGTGAACAGTCGAGGGTGCAGTTCTTC. Its protein product is CASSEQSRVQFF.